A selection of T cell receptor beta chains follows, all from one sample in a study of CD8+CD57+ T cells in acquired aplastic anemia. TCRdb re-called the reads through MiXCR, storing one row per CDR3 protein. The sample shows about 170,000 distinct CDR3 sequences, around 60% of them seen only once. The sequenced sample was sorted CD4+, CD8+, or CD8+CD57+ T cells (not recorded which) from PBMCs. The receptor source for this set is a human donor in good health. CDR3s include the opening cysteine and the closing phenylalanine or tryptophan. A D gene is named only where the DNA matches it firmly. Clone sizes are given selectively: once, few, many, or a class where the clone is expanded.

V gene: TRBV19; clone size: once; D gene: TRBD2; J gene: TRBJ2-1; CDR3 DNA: TGTGCCAGTAGTATAAAACTAGCGGGGGGCTACAATGAGCAGTTCTTC; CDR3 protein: CASSIKLAGGYNEQFF
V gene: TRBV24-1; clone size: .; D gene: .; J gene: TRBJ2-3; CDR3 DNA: TGTGCCACCAGTGACCGAGCCTATAGCGGAGATGGCACAGATACGCAGTATTTT; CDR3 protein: CATSDRAYSGDGTDTQYF
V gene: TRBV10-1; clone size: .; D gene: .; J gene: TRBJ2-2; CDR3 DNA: TGCGCCAGCAGGCGCAGGGGCACCGGGGAGCTGTTTTTT; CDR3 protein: CASRRRGTGELFF
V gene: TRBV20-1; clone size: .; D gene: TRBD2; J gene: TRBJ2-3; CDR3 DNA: TGCAGTGCAGCTAGCGGTAGCACAGATACGCAGTATTTT; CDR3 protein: CSAASGSTDTQYF
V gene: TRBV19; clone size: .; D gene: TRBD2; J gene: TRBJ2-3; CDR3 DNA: TGTGCCAGTAGGAGAGCGGGGGGCCAAATCTACACAGATACGCAGTATTTT; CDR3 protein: CASRRAGGQIYTDTQYF
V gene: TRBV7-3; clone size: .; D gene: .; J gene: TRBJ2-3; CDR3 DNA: TGTGCCAGCAGCTTAGCCCGGGACACAGATACGCAGTATTTT; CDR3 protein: CASSLARDTDTQYF
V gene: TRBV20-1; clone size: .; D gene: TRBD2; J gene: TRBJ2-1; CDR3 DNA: TGCAGTGCCCGCGGACTAGCGGGAAGCTACAATGAGCAGTTCTTC; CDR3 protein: CSARGLAGSYNEQFF
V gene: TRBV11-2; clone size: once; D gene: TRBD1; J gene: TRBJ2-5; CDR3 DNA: TGTGCCAGCAGGGGGACAGGAGCTGGGGAGACCCAGTACTTC; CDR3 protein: CASRGTGAGETQYF
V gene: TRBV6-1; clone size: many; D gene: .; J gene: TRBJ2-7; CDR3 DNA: TGTGCCAGCAGTGAATTGATGGAGCAGTACTTC; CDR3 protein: CASSELMEQYF
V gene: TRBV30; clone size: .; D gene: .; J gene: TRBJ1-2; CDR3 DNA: TGTGCCTGGAATCGGGACGGACCTCGAGGCTACACCTTC; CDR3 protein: CAWNRDGPRGYTF
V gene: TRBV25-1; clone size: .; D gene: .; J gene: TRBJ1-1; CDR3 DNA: TGTGCCAGCAGTGAAGACGGGTGGACTGAAGCTTTCTTT; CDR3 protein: CASSEDGWTEAFF
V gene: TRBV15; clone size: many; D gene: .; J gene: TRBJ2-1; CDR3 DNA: TGTGCCACCAGCAGAGATAGGACGGGAGATGTGAATTTGTTCTTC; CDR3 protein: CATSRDRTGDVNLFF
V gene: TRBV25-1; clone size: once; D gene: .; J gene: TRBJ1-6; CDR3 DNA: TGTGCCAGCAGTGCAGCCCAGCCTACTTCACCCCTCCACTTT; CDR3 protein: CASSAAQPTSPLHF
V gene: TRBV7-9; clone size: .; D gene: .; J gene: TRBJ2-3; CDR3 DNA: TGTGCCACCACAGGGTTGGATACGCAGTATTTT; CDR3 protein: CATTGLDTQYF
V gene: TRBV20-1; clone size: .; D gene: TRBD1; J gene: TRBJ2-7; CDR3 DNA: TGCAGTGCCACAAGCATATTGACAGGGGGCGGAGAGCAGTACTTC; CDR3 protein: CSATSILTGGGEQYF
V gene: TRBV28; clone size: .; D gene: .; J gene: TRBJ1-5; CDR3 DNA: TGTGCCAGCAGTAGGGGAAGCGGCAATCAGCCCCAGCATTTT; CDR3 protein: CASSRGSGNQPQHF
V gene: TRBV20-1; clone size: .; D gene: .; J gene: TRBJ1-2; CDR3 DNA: TGCAGTGCTAGACCGGGGCTGAGCTACACCTTC; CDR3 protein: CSARPGLSYTF
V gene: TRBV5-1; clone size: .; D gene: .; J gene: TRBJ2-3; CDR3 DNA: TGCGCCAGCAGCTTGTCGTGGACTAGCACAGATACGCAGTATTTT; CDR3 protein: CASSLSWTSTDTQYF
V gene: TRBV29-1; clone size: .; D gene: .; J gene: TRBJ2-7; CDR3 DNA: TGCAGCGTTGAAGATCAGCGGCAGGCCTCCTACGAGCAGTACTTC; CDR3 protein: CSVEDQRQASYEQYF
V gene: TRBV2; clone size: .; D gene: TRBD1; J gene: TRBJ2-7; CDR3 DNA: TGTGCTACGCTTTCGGGACAGGGGGGTGCATTCTACGAGCAGTACTTC; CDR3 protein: CATLSGQGGAFYEQYF
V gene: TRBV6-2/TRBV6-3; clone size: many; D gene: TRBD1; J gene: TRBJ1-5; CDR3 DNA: TGTGCCAGCAGGGCGGACAGGGGTTTATATCAGCCCCAGCATTTT; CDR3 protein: CASRADRGLYQPQHF
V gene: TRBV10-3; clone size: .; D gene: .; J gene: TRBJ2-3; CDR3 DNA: TGTGCCATCAGTGAGTCAACCAGGGCTAGCACAGATACGCAGTATTTT; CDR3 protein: CAISESTRASTDTQYF
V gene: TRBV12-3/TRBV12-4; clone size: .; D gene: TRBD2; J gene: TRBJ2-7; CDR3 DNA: TGTGCCAGCAGTGAACATAGCGGGGGGGCCATCGAGCAGTACTTC; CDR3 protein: CASSEHSGGAIEQYF
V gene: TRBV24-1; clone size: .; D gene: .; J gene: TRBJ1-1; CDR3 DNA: TGTGCCACCAGTGACTCCGGGACACTAACTGAAGCTTTCTTT; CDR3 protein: CATSDSGTLTEAFF
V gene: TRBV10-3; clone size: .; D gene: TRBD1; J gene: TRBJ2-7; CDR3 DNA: TGTGCCGGCCAAACAGGGGTTTACGAGCAGTACTTC; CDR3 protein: CAGQTGVYEQYF
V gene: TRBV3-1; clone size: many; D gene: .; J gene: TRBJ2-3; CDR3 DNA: TGTGCCAGCTGGGAGAGCGGCACAGATACGCAGTATTTT; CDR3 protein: CASWESGTDTQYF
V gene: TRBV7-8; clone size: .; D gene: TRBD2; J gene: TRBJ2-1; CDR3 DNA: TGTGCCAGCAGTCTCAGCGGGGGGGCATACAATGAGCAGTTCTTC; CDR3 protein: CASSLSGGAYNEQFF
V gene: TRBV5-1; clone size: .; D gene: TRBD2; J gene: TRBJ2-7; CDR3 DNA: TGCGCCAGCAGCGGACTTAGCGGGGTAAACTACGAGCAGTACTTC; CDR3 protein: CASSGLSGVNYEQYF
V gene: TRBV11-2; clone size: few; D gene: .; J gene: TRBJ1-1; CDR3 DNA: TGTGCCAGCAGCTTCCAGGGGAACACTGAAGCTTTCTTT; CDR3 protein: CASSFQGNTEAFF
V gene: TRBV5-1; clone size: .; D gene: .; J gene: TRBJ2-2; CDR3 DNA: TGCGCCAGCAGCCTGTACATGAACCGGGACGGTGATGTAGGGGAGCTGTTTTTT; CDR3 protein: CASSLYMNRDGDVGELFF
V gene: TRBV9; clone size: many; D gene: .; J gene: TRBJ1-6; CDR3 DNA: TGTGCCAGCACCTCAGAAGGAAATTCACCCCTCCACTTT; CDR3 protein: CASTSEGNSPLHF
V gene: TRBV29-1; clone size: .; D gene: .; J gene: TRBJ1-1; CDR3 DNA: TGCAGCGTTGAAGGGCTCGGGGAAGCTTTCTTT; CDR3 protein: CSVEGLGEAFF
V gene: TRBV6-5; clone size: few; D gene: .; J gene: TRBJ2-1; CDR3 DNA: TGTGCCAGCAGTTTACTACAGTACAATGAGCAGTTCTTC; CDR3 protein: CASSLLQYNEQFF
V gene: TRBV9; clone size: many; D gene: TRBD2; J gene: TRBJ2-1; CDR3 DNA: TGTGCCAGCAGCATGCCGTTGACTAGCGGGAGGGCTAGTAGGGATGAGCAGTTCTTC; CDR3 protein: CASSMPLTSGRASRDEQFF
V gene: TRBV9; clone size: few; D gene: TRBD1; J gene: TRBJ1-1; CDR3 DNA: TGTGCCAGCAGCGTAGCTGGGACAGGGTTCACTGAAGCTTTCTTT; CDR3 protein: CASSVAGTGFTEAFF
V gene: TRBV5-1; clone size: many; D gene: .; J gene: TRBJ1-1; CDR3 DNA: TGCGCCAGCAGCTTGGGTGGGGCCTCTGAAGCTTTCTTT; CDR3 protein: CASSLGGASEAFF
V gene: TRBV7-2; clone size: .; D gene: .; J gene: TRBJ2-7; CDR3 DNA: TGTGCCAGCAGCTTACGCAAGGTCTACGAGCAGTACTTC; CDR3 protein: CASSLRKVYEQYF
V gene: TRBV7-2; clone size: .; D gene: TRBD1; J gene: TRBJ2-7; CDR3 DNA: TGTGCCAGCAGCTCGGACAGGGCGCCCTACGAGCAGTACTTC; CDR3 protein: CASSSDRAPYEQYF
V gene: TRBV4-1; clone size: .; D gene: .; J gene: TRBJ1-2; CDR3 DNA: TGCGCCAGCAGCCAAGGGACGGGGACCTATGGCTACACCTTC; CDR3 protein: CASSQGTGTYGYTF
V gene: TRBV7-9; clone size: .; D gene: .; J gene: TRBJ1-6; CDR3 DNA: TGTGCCAGCAGCTGGGGGCCGGGTAGTTCACCCCTCCACTTT; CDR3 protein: CASSWGPGSSPLHF
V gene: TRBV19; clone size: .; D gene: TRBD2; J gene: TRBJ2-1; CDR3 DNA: TGTGCCAGTAGTACCGCTAGCGGCAATGAGCAGTTCTTC; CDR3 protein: CASSTASGNEQFF
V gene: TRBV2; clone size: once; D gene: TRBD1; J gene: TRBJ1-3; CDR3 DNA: TGTGCCAGCAGCGAATACCGGGACAGCTACCCTGGAAACGCCATATATTTT; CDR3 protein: CASSEYRDSYPGNAIYF
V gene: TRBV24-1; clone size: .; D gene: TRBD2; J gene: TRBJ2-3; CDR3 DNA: TGTGCCACCAGTGATTTCGGGGAGGGGCACACAGGTACGCAGTATTTT; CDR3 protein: CATSDFGEGHTGTQYF
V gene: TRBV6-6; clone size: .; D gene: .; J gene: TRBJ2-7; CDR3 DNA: TGTGCCAGCAGTGCCAGGGGTTACTACGAGCAGTACTTC; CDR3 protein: CASSARGYYEQYF
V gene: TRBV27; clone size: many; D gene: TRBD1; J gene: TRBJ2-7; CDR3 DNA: TGTGCCAGCACCCCGGGACAGGCTCCCTACGAGCAGTACTTC; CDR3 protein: CASTPGQAPYEQYF
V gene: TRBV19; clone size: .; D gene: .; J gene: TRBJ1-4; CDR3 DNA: TGTGCCAGTAGTATAAGCAGGGATGGCGAAAAACTGTTTTTT; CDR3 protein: CASSISRDGEKLFF
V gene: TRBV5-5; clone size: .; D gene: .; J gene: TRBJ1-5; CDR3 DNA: TGTGCCAGCAGCTTAGTACCAGGCAATCAGCCCCAGCATTTT; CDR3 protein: CASSLVPGNQPQHF
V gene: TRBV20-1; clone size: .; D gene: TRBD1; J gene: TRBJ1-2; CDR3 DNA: TGCGGTGCTGGACAGGGCGTATCCAACTATGGCTACACCTTC; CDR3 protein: CGAGQGVSNYGYTF
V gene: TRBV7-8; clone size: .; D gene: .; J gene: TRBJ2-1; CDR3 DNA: TGTGCCAGCAGCTCAACAGAGAAACCCTACAATGAGCAGTTCTTC; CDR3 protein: CASSSTEKPYNEQFF
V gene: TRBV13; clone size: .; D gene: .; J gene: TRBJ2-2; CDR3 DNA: TGTGCCAGCAGGGGGGGCAGTTACCCGGGAGCGAACACCGGGGAGCTGTTTTTT; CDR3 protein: CASRGGSYPGANTGELFF
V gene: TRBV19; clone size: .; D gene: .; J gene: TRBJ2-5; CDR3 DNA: TGTGCCAGTAGTACTAGCTACGAGACCCAGTACTTC; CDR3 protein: CASSTSYETQYF
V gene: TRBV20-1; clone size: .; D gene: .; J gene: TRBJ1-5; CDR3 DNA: TGCAGTGCTGGGCAGGGCGACCAGCCCCAGCATTTT; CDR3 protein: CSAGQGDQPQHF
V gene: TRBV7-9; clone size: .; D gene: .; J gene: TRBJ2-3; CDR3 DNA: TGTGCCAGCAGTTCGTCTAGGTGGGGAGGTCACCGGATTGCAGATACGCAGTATTTT; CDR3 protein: CASSSSRWGGHRIADTQYF
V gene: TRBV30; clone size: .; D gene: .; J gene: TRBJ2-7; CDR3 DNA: TGCGCCTGGAGTACCCAGGTCGGGTACGATCAGTACTTC; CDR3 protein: CAWSTQVGYDQYF
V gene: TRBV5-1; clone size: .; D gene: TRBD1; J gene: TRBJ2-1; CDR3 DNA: TGTGCCAGCAGCTCGGGGACAGGGGATGAGCAGTTCTTC; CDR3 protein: CASSSGTGDEQFF